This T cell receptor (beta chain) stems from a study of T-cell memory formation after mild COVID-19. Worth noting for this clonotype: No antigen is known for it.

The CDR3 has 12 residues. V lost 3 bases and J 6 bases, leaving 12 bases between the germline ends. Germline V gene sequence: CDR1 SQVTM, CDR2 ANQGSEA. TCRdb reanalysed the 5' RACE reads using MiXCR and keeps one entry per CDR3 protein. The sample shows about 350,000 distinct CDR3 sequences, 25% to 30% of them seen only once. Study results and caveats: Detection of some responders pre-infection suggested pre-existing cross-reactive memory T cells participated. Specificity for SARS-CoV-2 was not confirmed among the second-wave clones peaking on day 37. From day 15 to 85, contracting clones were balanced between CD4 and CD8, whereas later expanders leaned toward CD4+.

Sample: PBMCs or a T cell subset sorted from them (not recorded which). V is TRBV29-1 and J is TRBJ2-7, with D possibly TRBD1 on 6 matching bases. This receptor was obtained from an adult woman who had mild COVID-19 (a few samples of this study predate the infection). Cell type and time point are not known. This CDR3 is CSVDWGPGEQYF. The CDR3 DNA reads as TGCAGCGTTGACTGGGGGCCCGGCGAGCAGTACTTC.